Sequencing of this T cell receptor beta chain was carried out in a study of Graves' ophthalmopathy and Graves' hyperthyroidism. In the case of this clonotype: Its antigen is not identified.

Ineligible for inclusion were patients with other autoimmune diseases, uncontrolled infections, pregnancy or lactation. Patients were diagnosed from clinical symptoms, serum thyroxine, TRAb, thyroid ultrasound and orbital computed tomography. General observations from the study: Blood also harbored most expanded thyroid clonotypes above 0.001 frequency. The model's prediction of ophthalmopathy progression had around 70% sensitivity and 72% to 80% specificity.

The germline gives CDR1 LGHDT, CDR2 YNNKEL (reference sequence). With 1 base clipped from V and 3 bases from J, the junction kept 0 bases outside the gene matches. The CDR3 contains 14 residues. Amplification from RNA transcripts yielded the TCR beta CDR3 regions. The first-round RT-PCR employed HTBI primers together with the Qiagen OneStep RT-PCR kit. A multiplex PCR was then performed as the second round. MiXCR, run by TCRdb on the multiplex PCR reads, gives a single entry per CDR3 protein. The table records approximately 410,000 distinct CDR3 sequences, less than 20% of them present only once. The chain is built from TRBV3-1 and TRBJ2-7; 10 bases match TRBD2. The clonotype originates from a woman in her late teens or twenties with stable Graves' hyperthyroidism. Sequenced sample: peripheral blood. CDR3 in DNA: TGTGCCAGCAGCCAAGCTAGCGGGGGCTACGAGCAGTACTTC. Amino acids: CASSQASGGYEQYF.